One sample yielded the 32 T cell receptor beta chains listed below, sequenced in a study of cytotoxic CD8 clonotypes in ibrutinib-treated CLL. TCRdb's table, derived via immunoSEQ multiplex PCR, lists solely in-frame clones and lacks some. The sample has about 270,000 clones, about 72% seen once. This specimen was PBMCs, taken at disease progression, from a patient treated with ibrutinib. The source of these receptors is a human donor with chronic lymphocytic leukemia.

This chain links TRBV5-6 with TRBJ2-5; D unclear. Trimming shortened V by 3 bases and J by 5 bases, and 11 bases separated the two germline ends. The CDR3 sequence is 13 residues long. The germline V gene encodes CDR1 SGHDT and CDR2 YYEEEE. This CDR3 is CASSSRNVETQYF. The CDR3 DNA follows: TGTGCCAGCAGCTCCCGTAACGTGGAGACCCAGTACTTC.

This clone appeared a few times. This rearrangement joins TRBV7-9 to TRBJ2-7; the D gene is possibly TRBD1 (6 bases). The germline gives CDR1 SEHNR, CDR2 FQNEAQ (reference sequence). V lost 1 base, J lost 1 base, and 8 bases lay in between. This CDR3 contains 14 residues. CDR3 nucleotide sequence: TGTGCCAGCAGCTTAGGCAGGGGTTCCTACGAGCAGTACTTC. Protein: CASSLGRGSYEQYF.

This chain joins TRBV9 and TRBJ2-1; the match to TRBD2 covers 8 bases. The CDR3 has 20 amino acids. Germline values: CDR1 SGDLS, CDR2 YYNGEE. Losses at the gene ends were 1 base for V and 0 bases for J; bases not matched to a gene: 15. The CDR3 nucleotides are TGTGCCAGCAGCGTAAAAGCTAGCGGGCGGAGTTACCGCTCCTACAATGAGCAGTTCTTC. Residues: CASSVKASGRSYRSYNEQFF. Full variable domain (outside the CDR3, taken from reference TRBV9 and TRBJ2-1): DSGVTQTPKHLITATGQRVTLRCSPRSGDLSVYWYQQSLDQGLQFLIQYYNGEERAKGNILERFSAQQFPDLHSELNLSSLELGDSALYFCASSVKASGRSYRSYNEQFFGPGTRLTVL.

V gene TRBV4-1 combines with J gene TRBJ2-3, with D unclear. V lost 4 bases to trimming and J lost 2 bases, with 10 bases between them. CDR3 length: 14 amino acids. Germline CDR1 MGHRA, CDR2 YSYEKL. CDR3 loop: CASSLRIDTDTQYF. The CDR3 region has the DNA TGCGCCAGCAGCCTGCGTATAGACACAGATACGCAGTATTTT.

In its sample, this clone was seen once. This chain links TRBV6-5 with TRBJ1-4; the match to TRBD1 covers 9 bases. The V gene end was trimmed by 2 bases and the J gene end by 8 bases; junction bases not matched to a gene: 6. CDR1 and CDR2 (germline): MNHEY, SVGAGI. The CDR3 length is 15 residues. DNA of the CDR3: TGTGCCAGCAGTTACACCCGCGGGACAGGGGAAAAACTGTTTTTT. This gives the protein CASSYTRGTGEKLFF.

Written as DNA, the CDR3 is TGCGCCAGCAGTCGGACGGCGGGAGGGCCATGGGAGCAGTACTTC. Its translation is CASSRTAGGPWEQYF. This sequence joins TRBV5-1 and TRBJ2-7, with 9 positions matching TRBD2. This CDR3 has 15 residues. The V segment lost 5 bases and the J segment 7 bases; nucleotides outside the gene matches: 13. Germline V lookup: CDR1 SGHRS, CDR2 YFSETQ.

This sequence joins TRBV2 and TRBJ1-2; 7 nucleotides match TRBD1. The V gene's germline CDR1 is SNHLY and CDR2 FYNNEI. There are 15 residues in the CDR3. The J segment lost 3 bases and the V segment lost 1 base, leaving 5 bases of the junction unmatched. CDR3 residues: CASSEDRGNDYGYTF. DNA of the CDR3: TGTGCCAGCAGTGAAGACAGGGGTAATGACTATGGCTACACCTTC. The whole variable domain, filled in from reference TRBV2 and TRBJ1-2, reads EPEVTQTPSHQVTQMGQEVILRCVPISNHLYFYWYRQILGQKVEFLVSFYNNEISEKSEIFDDQFSVERPDGSNFTLKIRSTKLEDSAMYFCASSEDRGNDYGYTFGSGTRLTVV.

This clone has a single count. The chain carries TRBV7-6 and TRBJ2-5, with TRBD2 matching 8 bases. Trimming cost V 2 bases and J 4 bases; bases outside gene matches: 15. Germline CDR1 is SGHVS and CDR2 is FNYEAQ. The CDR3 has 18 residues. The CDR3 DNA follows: TGTGCCAGCAGCTTATTTGGAGCGGGGGTTGGGTTGGTAGAGACCCAGTACTTC. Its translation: CASSLFGAGVGLVETQYF.

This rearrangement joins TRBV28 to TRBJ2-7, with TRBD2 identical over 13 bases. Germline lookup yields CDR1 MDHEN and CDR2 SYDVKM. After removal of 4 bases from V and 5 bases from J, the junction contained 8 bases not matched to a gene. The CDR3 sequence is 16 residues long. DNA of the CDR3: TGTGCCAGCAGTTCCCTTGGACTAGCGGGAGTTGACGAGCAGTACTTC. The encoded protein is CASSSLGLAGVDEQYF.

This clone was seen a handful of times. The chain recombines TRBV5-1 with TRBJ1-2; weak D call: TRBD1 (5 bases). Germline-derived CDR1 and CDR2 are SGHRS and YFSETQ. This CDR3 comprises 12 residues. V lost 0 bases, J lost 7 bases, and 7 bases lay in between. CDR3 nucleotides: TGCGCCAGCAGCTTGGGGACAACTGGCTACACCTTC. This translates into CASSLGTTGYTF.

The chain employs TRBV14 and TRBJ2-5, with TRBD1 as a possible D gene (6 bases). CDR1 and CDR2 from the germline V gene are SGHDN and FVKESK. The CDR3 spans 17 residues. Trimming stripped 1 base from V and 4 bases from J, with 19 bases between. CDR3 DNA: TGTGCCAGCAGCCAAGCATCTTTCGGTTTACAGGGAGAGACCCAGTACTTC. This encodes CASSQASFGLQGETQYF. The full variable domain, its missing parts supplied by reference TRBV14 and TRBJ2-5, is EAGVTQFPSHSVIEKGQTVTLRCDPISGHDNLYWYRRVMGKEIKFLLHFVKESKQDESGMPNNRFLAERTGGTYSTLKVQPAELEDSGVYFCASSQASFGLQGETQYFGPGTRLLVL.

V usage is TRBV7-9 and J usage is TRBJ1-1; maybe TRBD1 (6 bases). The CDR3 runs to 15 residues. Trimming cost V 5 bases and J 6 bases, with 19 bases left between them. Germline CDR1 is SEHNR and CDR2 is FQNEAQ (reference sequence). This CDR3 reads CASSHIQGSYAEAFF. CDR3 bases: TGTGCCAGCAGCCATATACAGGGAAGTTACGCTGAAGCTTTCTTT.

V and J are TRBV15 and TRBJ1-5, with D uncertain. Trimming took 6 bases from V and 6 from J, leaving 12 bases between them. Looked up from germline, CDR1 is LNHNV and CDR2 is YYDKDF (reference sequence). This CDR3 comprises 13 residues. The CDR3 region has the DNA TGTGCCACCAGTGAACCCAAAGGTCAGCCCCAGCATTTT. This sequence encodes CATSEPKGQPQHF.

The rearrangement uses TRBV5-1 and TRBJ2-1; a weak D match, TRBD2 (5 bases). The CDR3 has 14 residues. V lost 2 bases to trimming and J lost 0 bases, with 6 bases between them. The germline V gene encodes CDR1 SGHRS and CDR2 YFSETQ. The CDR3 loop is CASSLSGSYNEQFF. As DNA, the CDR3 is TGCGCCAGCAGCTTAAGCGGCTCCTACAATGAGCAGTTCTTC.

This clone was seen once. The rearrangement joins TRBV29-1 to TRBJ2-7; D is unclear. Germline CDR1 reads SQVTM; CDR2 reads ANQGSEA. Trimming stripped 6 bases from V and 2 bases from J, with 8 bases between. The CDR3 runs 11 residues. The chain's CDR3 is CSVGPTYEQYF. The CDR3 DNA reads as TGCAGCGTCGGACCTACCTACGAGCAGTACTTC.

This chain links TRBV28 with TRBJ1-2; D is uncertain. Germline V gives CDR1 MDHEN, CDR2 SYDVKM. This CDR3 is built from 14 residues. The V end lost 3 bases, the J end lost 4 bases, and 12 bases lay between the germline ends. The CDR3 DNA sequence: TGTGCCAGCAGTTTGGACCCGCTGACCTATGGCTACACCTTC. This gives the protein CASSLDPLTYGYTF.

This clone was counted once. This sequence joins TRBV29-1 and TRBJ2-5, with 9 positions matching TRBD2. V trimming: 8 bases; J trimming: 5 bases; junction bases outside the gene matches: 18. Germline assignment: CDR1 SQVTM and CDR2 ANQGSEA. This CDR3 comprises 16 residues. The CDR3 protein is CSSVSWDSGGEETQYF. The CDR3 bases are TGCAGCTCCGTGAGTTGGGATAGCGGGGGAGAGGAGACCCAGTACTTC.

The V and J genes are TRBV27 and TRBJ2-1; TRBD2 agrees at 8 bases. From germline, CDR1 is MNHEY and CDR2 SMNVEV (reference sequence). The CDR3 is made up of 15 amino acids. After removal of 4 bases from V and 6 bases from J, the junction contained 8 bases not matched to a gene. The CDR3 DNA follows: TGTGCCAGCAGTTCGAAAGCGGGAGTACGCAATGAGCAGTTCTTC. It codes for CASSSKAGVRNEQFF.

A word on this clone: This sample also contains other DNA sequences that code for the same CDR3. The CDR3 DNA sequence: TGTGCCAGCAGCGTAGTCGGGACATCCCCCGAAGCTTTCTTT. It translates to CASSVVGTSPEAFF. The V and J genes are TRBV9 and TRBJ1-1; D might be TRBD1 (6 bases). CDR1 SGDLS and CDR2 YYNGEE come from the germline V gene. The CDR3 covers 14 residues. Between the trimmed V and J ends, which lost 0 bases and 8 bases, there was a span of 14 bases.

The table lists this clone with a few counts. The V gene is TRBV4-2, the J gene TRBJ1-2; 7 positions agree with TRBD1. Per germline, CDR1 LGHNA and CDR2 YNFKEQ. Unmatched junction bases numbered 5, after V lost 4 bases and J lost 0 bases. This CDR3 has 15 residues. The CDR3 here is CASSPHRGTNYGYTF. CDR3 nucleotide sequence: TGTGCCAGCAGCCCCCACAGGGGAACTAACTATGGCTACACCTTC.

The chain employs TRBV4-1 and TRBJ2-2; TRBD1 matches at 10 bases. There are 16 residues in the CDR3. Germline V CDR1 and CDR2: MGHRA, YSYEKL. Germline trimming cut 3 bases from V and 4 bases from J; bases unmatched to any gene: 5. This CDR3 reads CASSQTGGAGTGELFF. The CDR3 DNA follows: TGCGCCAGCAGCCAGACAGGGGGCGCCGGCACCGGGGAGCTGTTTTTT.

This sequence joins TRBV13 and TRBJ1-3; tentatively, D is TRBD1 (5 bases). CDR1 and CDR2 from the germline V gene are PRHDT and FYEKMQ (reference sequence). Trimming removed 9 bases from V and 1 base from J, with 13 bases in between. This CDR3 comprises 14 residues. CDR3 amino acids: CARSEGPSGNTIYF. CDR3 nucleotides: TGTGCCAGGAGCGAGGGACCGTCTGGAAACACCATATATTTT.

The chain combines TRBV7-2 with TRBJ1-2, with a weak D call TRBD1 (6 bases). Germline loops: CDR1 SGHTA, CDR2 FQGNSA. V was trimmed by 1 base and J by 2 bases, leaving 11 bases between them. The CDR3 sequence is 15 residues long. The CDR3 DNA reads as TGTGCCAGCAGCTTAGTCGGGACAACCAACTATGGCTACACCTTC. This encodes CASSLVGTTNYGYTF. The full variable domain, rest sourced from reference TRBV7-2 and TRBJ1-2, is GAGVSQSPSNKVTEKGKDVELRCDPISGHTALYWYRQSLGQGLEFLIYFQGNSAPDKSGLPSDRFSAERTGGSVSTLTIQRTQQEDSAVYLCASSLVGTTNYGYTFGSGTRLTVV.

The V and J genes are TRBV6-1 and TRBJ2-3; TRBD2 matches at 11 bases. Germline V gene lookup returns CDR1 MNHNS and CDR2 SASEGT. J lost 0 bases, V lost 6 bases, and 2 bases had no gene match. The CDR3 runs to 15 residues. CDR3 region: CASRLAGVSTDTQYF. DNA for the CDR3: TGTGCCAGCAGACTAGCGGGGGTTAGCACAGATACGCAGTATTTT.

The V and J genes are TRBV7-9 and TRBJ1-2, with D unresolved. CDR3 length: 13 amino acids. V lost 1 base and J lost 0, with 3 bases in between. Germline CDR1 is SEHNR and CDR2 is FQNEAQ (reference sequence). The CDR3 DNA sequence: TGTGCCAGCAGCTTAGTGTCTAACTATGGCTACACCTTC. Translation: CASSLVSNYGYTF.

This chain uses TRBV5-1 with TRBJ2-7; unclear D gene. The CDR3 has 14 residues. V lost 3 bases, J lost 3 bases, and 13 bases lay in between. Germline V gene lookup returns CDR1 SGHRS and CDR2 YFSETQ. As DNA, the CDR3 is TGCGCCAGCAGCTCAGGAGAAGAGGTCTACGAGCAGTACTTC. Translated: CASSSGEEVYEQYF.

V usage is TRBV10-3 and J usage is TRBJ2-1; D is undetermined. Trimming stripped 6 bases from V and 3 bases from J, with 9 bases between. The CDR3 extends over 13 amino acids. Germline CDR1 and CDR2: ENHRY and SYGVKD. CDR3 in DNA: TGTGCCATCAGGAGTCCGATCTACAATGAGCAGTTCTTC. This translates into CAIRSPIYNEQFF.

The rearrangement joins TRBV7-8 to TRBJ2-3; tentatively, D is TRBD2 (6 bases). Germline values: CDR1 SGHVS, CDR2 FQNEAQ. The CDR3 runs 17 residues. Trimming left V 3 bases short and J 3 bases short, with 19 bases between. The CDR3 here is CASSFRIPGVGTDTQYF. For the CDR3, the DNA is TGTGCCAGCAGCTTTCGTATCCCGGGAGTTGGTACAGATACGCAGTATTTT.

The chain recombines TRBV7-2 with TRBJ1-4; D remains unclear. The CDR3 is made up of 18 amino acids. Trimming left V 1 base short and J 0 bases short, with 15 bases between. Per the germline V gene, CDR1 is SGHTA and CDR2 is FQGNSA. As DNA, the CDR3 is TGTGCCAGCAGCTTAGGAGGTCCAGGAGGTGCAACTAATGAAAAACTGTTTTTT. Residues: CASSLGGPGGATNEKLFF.

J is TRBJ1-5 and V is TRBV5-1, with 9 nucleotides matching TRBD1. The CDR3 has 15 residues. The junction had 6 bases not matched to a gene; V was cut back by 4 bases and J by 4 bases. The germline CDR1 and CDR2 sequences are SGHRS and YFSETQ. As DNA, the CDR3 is TGCGCCAGCAGCCCAGGGGACAGGGAAAATCAGCCCCAGCATTTT. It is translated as CASSPGDRENQPQHF.

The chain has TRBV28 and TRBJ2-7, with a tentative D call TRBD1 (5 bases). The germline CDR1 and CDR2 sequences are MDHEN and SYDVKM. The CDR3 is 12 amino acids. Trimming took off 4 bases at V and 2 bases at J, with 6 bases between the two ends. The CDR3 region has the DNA TGTGCCAGCAGTTACAGGACCTACGAGCAGTACTTC. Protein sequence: CASSYRTYEQYF. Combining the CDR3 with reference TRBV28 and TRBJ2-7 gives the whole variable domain DVKVTQSSRYLVKRTGEKVFLECVQDMDHENMFWYRQDPGLGLRLIYFSYDVKMKEKGDIPEGYSVSREKKERFSLILESASTNQTSMYLCASSYRTYEQYFGPGTRLTVT.

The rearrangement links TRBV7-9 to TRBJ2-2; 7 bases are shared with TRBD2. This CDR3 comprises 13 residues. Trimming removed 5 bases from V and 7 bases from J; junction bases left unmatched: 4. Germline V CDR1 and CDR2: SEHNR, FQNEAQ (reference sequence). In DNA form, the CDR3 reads TGTGCCAGCAGCGCGACTAGCAGCGGGGAGCTGTTTTTT. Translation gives CASSATSSGELFF. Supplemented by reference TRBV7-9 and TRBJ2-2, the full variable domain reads DTGVSQNPRHKITKRGQNVTFRCDPISEHNRLYWYRQTLGQGPEFLTYFQNEAQLEKSRLLSDRFSAERPKGSFSTLEIQRTEQGDSAMYLCASSATSSGELFFGEGSRLTVL.